This is a list of T cell receptor beta chains from one sample in a study of tumor-infiltrating lymphocytes in oesophageal squamous cell carcinoma. TCRdb processed the PCR reads anew with MiXCR; each CDR3 protein has one entry. The repertoire holds some 15,000 distinct CDR3 sequences, with roughly 50% as singletons. Sequenced sample: esophageal tumor tissue. The receptors were sampled from a female donor with esophageal squamous cell carcinoma. Each CDR3 is given with its conserved first and last residue. Fields, in order: V gene, D gene, clone size, J gene, CDR3 DNA, CDR3 protein. D genes are given only for firm matches. Expanded clones get a size class; other rows say once, few or many, or leave the size out.

>TRBV6-1|-|many|TRBJ2-7
TGTGCCAGCAGCTTACTTTCCGGGACGCACTACGAGCAGTACTTC
CASSLLSGTHYEQYF
>TRBV10-2|TRBD1|-|TRBJ1-1
TGCGCCACAGGGACAGGACCGTCCACTGAAGCTTTCTTT
CATGTGPSTEAFF
>TRBV6-1|TRBD1|medium-sized|TRBJ1-6
TGTGCCAGCAGTGAAGCGGGACAGGGGGCCCGGAGCTCCTATAATTCACCCCTCCACTTC
CASSEAGQGARSSYNSPLHF
>TRBV7-2|-|-|TRBJ2-3
TGTGCCAGCAGCCCTTCCGTCGGGGGCGGATATACGCAGTATTTT
CASSPSVGGGYTQYF
>TRBV6-9|TRBD1|-|TRBJ2-1
TGTGCCAGCCCCGGGTGGGACAGGGGGGGCAATGAGCAGTTCTTC
CASPGWDRGGNEQFF
>TRBV11-1|TRBD2|-|TRBJ2-5
TGTGCCAGCAGCCCCAACCCGGGGGTAGCGGGAGTAGAGACCCAGTACTTC
CASSPNPGVAGVETQYF
>TRBV7-2|TRBD2|-|TRBJ2-5
TGTGCCAGCAGCTGGCGAGTGGCGGGAGGCGGTGAGACCCAGTACTTC
CASSWRVAGGGETQYF
>TRBV5-6|-|many|TRBJ1-3
TGTGCCAGCAGCTCAAGCCCCCTAATAGGTAACACCATATATTTT
CASSSSPLIGNTIYF
>TRBV10-1|TRBD2|-|TRBJ2-1
TGCGCCAGCAGTGTGGTAGCGGGATTCTACAATGAGCAGTTCTTC
CASSVVAGFYNEQFF
>TRBV7-2|-|-|TRBJ1-4
TGTGCCAGCAACAAGGAGGGGGTCAATGGTGAAAAACTGTTTTTT
CASNKEGVNGEKLFF
>TRBV28|TRBD1|medium-sized|TRBJ2-1
TGTGCCAGCAGTTACCCAGGACAGGGGGGCTTAAGGTATAGGCAGTTCTTC
CASSYPGQGGLRYRQFF
>TRBV6-1|-|-|TRBJ2-1
TGTGCCAGCAGTGCACTAATTGAGCAGTTCTTC
CASSALIEQFF
>TRBV7-6|-|-|TRBJ2-3
TGTGCCAGCAGCTTCCGGGGCAACACAGATACGCAGTATTTT
CASSFRGNTDTQYF
>TRBV6-1|TRBD1|-|TRBJ2-7
TGTGCCAGCAGTTATGACAGGGGGCCCTACGAGCAGTACTTC
CASSYDRGPYEQYF
>TRBV29-1|TRBD2|-|TRBJ2-7
TGCAGCGTTGAAAGGGGAGGGTACGAGCAGTACTTC
CSVERGGYEQYF
>TRBV7-3|TRBD2|-|TRBJ2-3
TGTGCCAGCAGCATATCCGGGACTAAAGCAGATACGCAGTATTTT
CASSISGTKADTQYF
>TRBV20-1|TRBD2|-|TRBJ2-3
TGCAGTGCCCCTACTAGCGGGATAACAGATACGCAGTATTTT
CSAPTSGITDTQYF
>TRBV7-2|TRBD2|-|TRBJ2-1
TGTGCCAGCAGCTTCACTAGCGGGAGTGGCAATGAGCAGTTCTTC
CASSFTSGSGNEQFF
>TRBV10-3|TRBD1|few|TRBJ1-2
TGTGCCATCAGCATGGACAGGGTTGAGGGCTACACCTTC
CAISMDRVEGYTF
>TRBV7-6|TRBD2|-|TRBJ2-1
TGTGCTAGCAGCTTATCGGTTCTAGTGGGAGGGGATGAGCAGTTCTTC
CASSLSVLVGGDEQFF
>TRBV7-2|TRBD2|few|TRBJ2-5
TGTGCCAGCAGCTTAGCCGGGACTAGCGGCCAAGAGACCCAGTACTTC
CASSLAGTSGQETQYF
>TRBV6-1|TRBD1|few|TRBJ2-1
TGTGCCAGCAGTCAACGGACGACAGGGAACTACAATGAGCAGTTCTTC
CASSQRTTGNYNEQFF
>TRBV7-8|-|-|TRBJ2-1
TGTGCCAGCAGCTTAGAGTCGGCTTCCTACAATGAGCAGTTCTTC
CASSLESASYNEQFF
>TRBV24-1|TRBD1|medium-sized|TRBJ1-2
TGTGCCACCAGTGACCCGGGACAGGGGGCATTCATCGGCTACACCTTC
CATSDPGQGAFIGYTF
>TRBV7-9|-|many|TRBJ2-1
TGTGCCAGCAGCTTAGGGGGGACTTCCAATGAGCAGTTCTTC
CASSLGGTSNEQFF
>TRBV12-3/TRBV12-4|TRBD2|-|TRBJ2-1
TGTGCCAGCAGTTCTCTCATAGCGGGAGCGGGATATGAGCAGTTCTTC
CASSSLIAGAGYEQFF
>TRBV24-1|-|medium-sized|TRBJ2-1
TGTGCCACCAGTGATTTAGAGGCAGTATCCAATGAGCAGTTCTTC
CATSDLEAVSNEQFF
>TRBV7-8|-|-|TRBJ2-1
TGTGCCAGCAGCTTAGTTGGGGGGGGCAGTGAGCAGTTCTTC
CASSLVGGGSEQFF
>TRBV28|TRBD2|few|TRBJ2-3
TGTGCCAGCAGTTTCCTAGCGGGAACAGATACGCAGTATTTT
CASSFLAGTDTQYF
>TRBV6-1|-|-|TRBJ1-2
TGTGCCAGCACCCCAGGGAGGGGGGCTTCTGGCTACACCTTC
CASTPGRGASGYTF
>TRBV7-6|-|-|TRBJ2-1
TGTGCCAGCAGCTTAGGGAAGACGGTGTACAATGAGCAGTTCTTC
CASSLGKTVYNEQFF
>TRBV7-6|TRBD1|-|TRBJ2-7
TGTGCCAGCAGCTTCCGACAGGGGAAGACCTACGAGCAGTACTTC
CASSFRQGKTYEQYF
>TRBV7-9|TRBD2|-|TRBJ2-7
TGTGCCAGCAGCTTAGTGCGTTCGTTTCGGCGGGAGGGTATCTACGAGCAGTACTTC
CASSLVRSFRREGIYEQYF
>TRBV28|-|-|TRBJ2-5
TGTGCCAGCGTCGGGAGTGGTGAGACCCAGTACTTC
CASVGSGETQYF
>TRBV7-3|TRBD2|-|TRBJ2-4
TGTGCCAGCAGCTTTAAATCCGGACTAGCGGGAAACAATGAGCAGTACTTC
CASSFKSGLAGNNEQYF
>TRBV11-2|TRBD1|-|TRBJ2-5
TGTGCCAGCAGCTCCGGACAGGGCCAAGAGACCCAGTACTTC
CASSSGQGQETQYF
>TRBV27|TRBD1|-|TRBJ2-7
TGTGCCAGCAGTTGGAAGCTATCGGGACAGTTTTACGAGCAGTACTTC
CASSWKLSGQFYEQYF
>TRBV7-2|-|-|TRBJ2-7
TGTGCCAGCAGCCCCTACTACGAGCAGTACTTC
CASSPYYEQYF
>TRBV7-2|TRBD1|-|TRBJ2-1
TGTGCCAGCAGGCCCACAGCAGGGGGATACAATGAGCAGTTCTTC
CASRPTAGGYNEQFF
>TRBV4-3|-|-|TRBJ2-5
TGCGCCAGCAGCCCGGGAGATGACCCCCGTGAGACCCAGTACTTC
CASSPGDDPRETQYF
>TRBV6-8|-|-|TRBJ1-2
TGTGCCAGCAGAACAGGACCGAGCGCCTATGGCTACACCTTC
CASRTGPSAYGYTF
>TRBV11-2|-|-|TRBJ2-1
TGTGCCAGCAGCCACAGGGTGGGTGAGCAGTTCTTC
CASSHRVGEQFF
>TRBV4-2|TRBD2|-|TRBJ2-2
TGTGCCAGCAGCCAAGATTATACGGGAGGGCCGACCGGGGAGCTGTTTTTT
CASSQDYTGGPTGELFF
>TRBV10-3|-|-|TRBJ2-5
TGTGCCATCATCCCCGACTACTACGAGCAGTATTTC
CAIIPDYYEQYF
>TRBV7-6|-|medium-sized|TRBJ1-3
TGTGCCAGCAGCTTATCAGTATCCTCTGGAAACACCATATATTTT
CASSLSVSSGNTIYF
>TRBV7-8|-|-|TRBJ2-6
TGTGCCAGCAGCTTACGAGGGCTGGATTTTTCTGGGGCCAACGTCCTGACTTTC
CASSLRGLDFSGANVLTF
>TRBV19|-|many|TRBJ1-2
TGTGCCAGTACCCTTAGGACGGGCTCGGATGGCTACACCTTC
CASTLRTGSDGYTF
>TRBV7-9|TRBD1|medium-sized|TRBJ2-7
TGTGCCAGCAGCTTAGATGGGACAGGGTTAAGCGAGCAGTACTTC
CASSLDGTGLSEQYF
>TRBV2|-|many|TRBJ2-5
TGTGCCAGCAGTGAAAAGGGGGTCAGTCCAGGGGAGACCCAGTACTTC
CASSEKGVSPGETQYF
>TRBV6-1|TRBD2|few|TRBJ2-5
TGTGCCAGCAGTGAAGGGTTCCTAGCGGGAGGGCCTCGAGAGACCCAGTACTTC
CASSEGFLAGGPRETQYF